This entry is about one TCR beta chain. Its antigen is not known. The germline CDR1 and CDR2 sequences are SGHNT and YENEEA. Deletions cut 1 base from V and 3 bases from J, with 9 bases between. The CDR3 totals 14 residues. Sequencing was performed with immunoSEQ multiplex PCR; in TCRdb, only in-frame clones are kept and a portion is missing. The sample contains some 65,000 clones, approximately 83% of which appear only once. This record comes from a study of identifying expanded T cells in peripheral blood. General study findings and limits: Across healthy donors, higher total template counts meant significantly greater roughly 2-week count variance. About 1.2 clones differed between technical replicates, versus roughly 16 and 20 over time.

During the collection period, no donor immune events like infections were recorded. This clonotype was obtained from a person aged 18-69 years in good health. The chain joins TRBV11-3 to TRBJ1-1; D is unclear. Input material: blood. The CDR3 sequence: CASSLASVDTEAFF. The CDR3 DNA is TGTGCCAGCAGCTTAGCCAGTGTAGACACTGAAGCTTTCTTT.